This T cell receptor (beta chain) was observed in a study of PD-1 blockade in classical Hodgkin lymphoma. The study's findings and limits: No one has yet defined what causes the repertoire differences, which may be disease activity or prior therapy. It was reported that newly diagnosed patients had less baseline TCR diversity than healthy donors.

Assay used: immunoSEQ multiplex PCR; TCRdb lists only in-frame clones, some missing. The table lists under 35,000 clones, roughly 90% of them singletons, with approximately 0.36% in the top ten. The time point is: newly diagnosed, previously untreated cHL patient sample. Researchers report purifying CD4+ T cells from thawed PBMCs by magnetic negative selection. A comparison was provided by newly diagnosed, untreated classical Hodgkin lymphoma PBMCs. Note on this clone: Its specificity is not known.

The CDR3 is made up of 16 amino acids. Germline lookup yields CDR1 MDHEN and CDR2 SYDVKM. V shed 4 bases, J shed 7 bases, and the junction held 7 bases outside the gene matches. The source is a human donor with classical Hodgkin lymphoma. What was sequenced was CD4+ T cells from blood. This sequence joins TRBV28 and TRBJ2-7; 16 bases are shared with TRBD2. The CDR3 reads CASSSGLAGGEGEQYF. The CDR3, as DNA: TGTGCCAGCAGTTCGGGACTAGCGGGAGGGGAAGGTGAGCAGTACTTC.